One and the same sample provided the 22 T cell receptor beta chains below, sequenced in a study of blood T cell repertoires in COVID-19 (dated by TCRdb to about 2020). Library preparation employed the immunoSEQ multiplex PCR assay. TCRdb obtained this table from immuneACCESS and retained in-frame rearrangements with V and J assigned. These tables miss some clones; where compared with another copy, unresolved V genes account for less than half of the shortfall, and the remainder is unexplained. The sample yields just under 350,000 clones; approximately 82% were counted once. Of the sample, 2.5% to 3% falls within the top ten clones. Sequencing was carried out using peripheral blood. These receptors all stem from a man aged 25 to 40 with active or convalescent COVID-19.

This CDR3 reads CASSLRNTDTQYF. CDR3 bases: TGTGCCAGCAGCCTACGTAACACAGATACGCAGTATTTT. V usage is TRBV7-2 and J usage is TRBJ2-3; D uncertain. The germline V gene has CDR1 SGHTA and CDR2 FQGNSA. V dropped 5 bases and J dropped 2 bases, with 8 bases sitting between them. This CDR3 spans 13 amino acids.

This rearrangement joins TRBV27 to TRBJ1-1, with 7 bases lining up with TRBD1. The ends lost 5 bases at V and 0 bases at J; junction bases unmatched: 6. CDR1 and CDR2 from the germline V gene are MNHEY and SMNVEV (reference sequence). The CDR3 covers 15 residues. CDR3 protein: CASSRPGQLNTEAFF. CDR3 in DNA: TGTGCCAGCAGTCGCCCGGGACAGTTGAACACTGAAGCTTTCTTT.

The V call is TRBV9, the J call TRBJ1-2, with D possibly matching TRBD1 (6 bases). The CDR3 totals 15 residues. Germline V CDR1 and CDR2: SGDLS, YYNGEE. Trimming stripped 4 bases from V and 0 bases from J, with 13 bases between. CDR3 bases: TGTGCCAGCAGCCCCGGGGCAGGGGCTAACTATGGCTACACCTTC. Protein: CASSPGAGANYGYTF.

This chain joins TRBV27 and TRBJ1-2; a possible D gene is TRBD1 (5 bases). V dropped 5 bases and J dropped 1 base, with 17 bases sitting between them. The germline V gene encodes CDR1 MNHEY and CDR2 SMNVEV (reference sequence). The CDR3 covers 16 residues. CDR3 in DNA: TGTGCCAGCAGTCTCCGAGCGGGGGAAATTAACTATGGCTACACCTTC. Its translation is CASSLRAGEINYGYTF.

The chain couples TRBV2 to TRBJ1-3; D may be TRBD1 (6 bases). CDR3 length: 13 amino acids. V lost 6 bases, J lost 0 bases, and 6 bases lay in between. The V gene's germline CDR1 is SNHLY and CDR2 FYNNEI. This CDR3 reads CASRTGSGNTIYF. Written as DNA, the CDR3 is TGTGCCAGCAGGACAGGCTCTGGAAACACCATATATTTT.

V and J are TRBV28 and TRBJ1-4; possibly TRBD1 for D (6 bases). The CDR3 runs 14 residues. The V and J ends lost 4 bases and 8 bases respectively, with 14 bases between them. The germline V gene encodes CDR1 MDHEN and CDR2 SYDVKM. The CDR3 loop reads CASSSTGLREKLFF. CDR3 sequence (DNA): TGTGCCAGCAGTTCGACAGGACTTCGGGAAAAACTGTTTTTT.

The rearrangement joins TRBV6-5 to TRBJ1-5; 8 bases fit TRBD1. The CDR3 runs 15 residues. J lost 9 bases, V lost 10 bases, and 17 bases had no gene match. In germline, CDR1 is MNHEY, CDR2 SVGAGI. The CDR3 is CATNPTGVYRWPQHF. The CDR3 nucleotides are TGTGCCACCAACCCGACAGGGGTCTATAGGTGGCCCCAGCATTTT.

The V call is TRBV6-2 or TRBV6-3, the J call TRBJ2-7; maybe TRBD1 (6 bases). CDR1 is MNHEY and CDR2 is SVGEGT in the germline V gene. The length of the CDR3 is 11 residues. V shed 2 bases and J shed 7 bases, with 6 bases lying between them. For the CDR3, the DNA is TGTGCCAGCAGTTACGACAGGGAGCAGTACTTC. It translates to CASSYDREQYF.

The V and J genes are TRBV24-1 and TRBJ1-6; D gene ambiguous. The germline V gene has CDR1 KGHDR and CDR2 SFDVKD. The CDR3 has 16 residues. Trimming stripped 2 bases from V and 0 bases from J, with 7 bases between. CDR3 DNA: TGTGCCACCAGTGATTATGGGAGCTCCTATAATTCACCCCTCCACTTT. This sequence encodes CATSDYGSSYNSPLHF.

The genes are TRBV30 and TRBJ1-4; TRBD1 might be the D (5 bases). V was clipped by 1 base and J by 4 bases, with 7 bases between them. The CDR3 length is 13 residues. Per the germline V gene, CDR1 is GTSNPN and CDR2 is SVGIG (reference sequence). CDR3: CAWSEGINEKLFF. CDR3 DNA sequence: TGTGCCTGGAGTGAGGGGATTAATGAAAAACTGTTTTTT.

The rearrangement links TRBV30 to TRBJ1-2, with TRBD1 identical over 9 bases. After removal of 0 bases from V and 4 bases from J, the junction contained 6 bases not matched to a gene. Germline V gives CDR1 GTSNPN, CDR2 SVGIG (reference sequence). This CDR3 spans 15 amino acids. CDR3 in amino acids: CAWSVGTGNGYGYTF. CDR3 sequence (DNA): TGTGCCTGGAGTGTTGGGACAGGGAATGGCTATGGCTACACCTTC.

This clone showed up many times. The rearrangement joins TRBV7-3 to TRBJ2-5; 7 bases are shared with TRBD1. V lost 2 bases and J lost 5; bases outside the gene matches: 2. CDR3 length: 13 amino acids. Germline V lookup: CDR1 SGHTA, CDR2 FQGTGA. This chain's CDR3 is CASSLVQGETQYF. For the CDR3, the DNA is TGTGCCAGCAGCTTAGTACAGGGGGAGACCCAGTACTTC.

The chain uses TRBV5-6 and TRBJ1-2; TRBD1 matches at 10 bases. V shed 4 bases and J 8 bases; nucleotides not matched to a gene: 8. The V gene's germline CDR1 is SGHDT and CDR2 YYEEEE. The CDR3 contains 14 residues. The CDR3: CASSAGQGLGGYTF. CDR3 nucleotides: TGTGCCAGCAGCGCGGGACAGGGGTTGGGCGGCTACACCTTC.

The chain couples TRBV25-1 to TRBJ1-3; no reliable D call. Trimming pared 0 bases from V and 2 bases from J, leaving 8 bases between. Germline CDR1 is MGHDK and CDR2 is SYGVNS. The CDR3 sequence is 15 residues long. CDR3 DNA sequence: TGTGCCAGCAGTGAATATAGTCCCGCTGGAAACACCATATATTTT. Translating it yields CASSEYSPAGNTIYF.

The V call is TRBV25-1, the J call TRBJ1-1; D is uncertain. Germline V gene lookup returns CDR1 MGHDK and CDR2 SYGVNS. The V and J ends lost 7 bases and 6 bases respectively, with 12 bases between them. There are 12 residues in the CDR3. This chain's CDR3 is CASTRTRPEAFF. As DNA, the CDR3 is TGTGCCAGCACCCGAACGCGCCCTGAAGCTTTCTTT. Based on the CDR3 plus reference TRBV25-1 and TRBJ1-1, the full variable domain is EADIYQTPRYLVIGTGKKITLECSQTMGHDKMYWYQQDPGMELHLIHYSYGVNSTEKGDLSSESTVSRIRTEHFPLTLESARPSHTSQYLCASTRTRPEAFFGQGTRLTVV.

This clone has more than one count but fewer than ten. The genes are TRBV6-5 and TRBJ1-5, with a tentative D call TRBD1 (5 bases). Looked up from germline, CDR1 is MNHEY and CDR2 is SVGAGI. Trimming left V 6 bases short and J 0 bases short, with 12 bases between. The CDR3 contains 15 residues. This CDR3 reads CASSPDSYSNQPQHF. For the CDR3, the DNA is TGTGCCAGCAGCCCCGACAGCTATAGCAATCAGCCCCAGCATTTT.

The gene calls are TRBV7-3 and TRBJ2-7, with 10 bases identical to TRBD1. The germline gives CDR1 SGHTA, CDR2 FQGTGA. V dropped 2 bases and J dropped 3; count of bases not matched to a gene: 1. This CDR3 contains 14 residues. In nucleotides, the CDR3 is TGTGCCAGCAGCTTAGGGGACAGGGGCTACGAGCAGTACTTC. Amino acid sequence: CASSLGDRGYEQYF.

The V and J genes are TRBV3-1 (or the pseudogene TRBV3-2) and TRBJ1-2; D is perhaps TRBD1 (5 bases). The CDR3 extends over 14 amino acids. Trimming removed 5 bases from V and 4 bases from J, with 14 bases in between. Germline V gene sequence: CDR1 LGHDT, CDR2 YNNKEL (reference sequence). The CDR3 region is CASSASDSSYGYTF. The CDR3 nucleotides read TGTGCCAGCAGCGCCTCAGACAGCTCCTATGGCTACACCTTC.

The chain carries TRBV6-2 or TRBV6-3 and TRBJ2-5, with D tentatively TRBD2 (6 bases). Germline V gives CDR1 MNHEY, CDR2 SVGEGT. The germline V and J ends were trimmed by 0 bases and 10 bases, with 9 bases remaining between them. The CDR3 loop spans 12 amino acids. CDR3 in DNA: TGTGCCAGCAGTTACTCCTCGGGGGACCAGTACTTC. Protein sequence: CASSYSSGDQYF.

The chain links TRBV6-2 or TRBV6-3 to TRBJ2-3, with a possible D match to TRBD1 (5 bases). Between the trimmed V and J ends, which lost 3 bases and 2 bases, there was a span of 12 bases. CDR1 is MNHEY and CDR2 is SVGEGT in the germline V gene. The CDR3 has 15 residues. Written as DNA, the CDR3 is TGTGCCAGCAGTTATCTCGGACAAAACACAGATACGCAGTATTTT. This translates into CASSYLGQNTDTQYF.

The genes are TRBV6-5 and TRBJ2-1; 11 nucleotides align to TRBD2. This CDR3 has 13 residues. Germline CDR1 is MNHEY and CDR2 is SVGAGI. The junction had 2 bases not matched to a gene; V was cut back by 6 bases and J by 7 bases. The CDR3 sequence is CASSRTSGNEQFF. The CDR3 DNA sequence: TGTGCCAGCAGCCGGACTAGCGGGAATGAGCAGTTCTTC.

This rearrangement joins TRBV7-2 to TRBJ2-3, with D possibly being TRBD2 (5 bases). Trimming cost V 6 bases and J 0 bases, with 19 bases left between them. Germline V gene lookup returns CDR1 SGHTA and CDR2 FQGNSA. The CDR3 loop spans 17 amino acids. CDR3 amino acids: CASSREARRTSTDTQYF. The CDR3 nucleotides read TGTGCCAGCAGTCGAGAGGCGAGGAGGACTAGCACAGATACGCAGTATTTT. Filled out from reference TRBV7-2 and TRBJ2-3, the complete variable domain reads GAGVSQSPSNKVTEKGKDVELRCDPISGHTALYWYRQSLGQGLEFLIYFQGNSAPDKSGLPSDRFSAERTGGSVSTLTIQRTQQEDSAVYLCASSREARRTSTDTQYFGPGTRLTVL.